The 15 T cell receptor beta chains below all came from one sample that was sequenced in a study of blood T cells in healthy people across ages (dated by TCRdb to 2013 to 2016). The library was obtained by 5' RACE. Reads for this sample came from an Illumina HiSeq 2500. A second PCR of about 7 to 12 cycles was run with a J-beta primer mix and a sample-barcoded 5' primer. Using fastp at Q25 and MiXCR, TCRdb reprocessed the public reads and kept productive beta chains. Entries that share a CDR3 protein sequence are merged under the most common genes and DNA. In all, the sample holds 550,000 to 600,000 distinct CDR3 sequences, and 25% to 30% of those were seen once. The leading ten clones occupy 15% to 20% of the sample. The source material was blood. The receptor set was obtained from a woman in her 70s in good health.

This clonotype was detected a few times. The genes are TRBV11-1 and TRBJ2-1, with 8 positions matching TRBD1. The trim removed 2 bases at V and 3 bases at J, leaving 9 bases unmatched. This CDR3 spans 17 amino acids. Per the germline V gene, CDR1 is SGHAT and CDR2 is FQDESV (reference sequence). CDR3 sequence (DNA): TGTGCCAGCAGCTTACTATCTGGGGACAGGATCTACAATGAGCAGTTCTTC. Protein sequence: CASSLLSGDRIYNEQFF. The entire variable domain, with the rest obtained from reference TRBV11-1 and TRBJ2-1, is as follows: EAEVAQSPRYKITEKSQAVAFWCDPISGHATLYWYRQILGQGPELLVQFQDESVVDDSQLPKDRFSAERLKGVDSTLKIQPAELGDSAMYLCASSLLSGDRIYNEQFFGPGTRLTVL.

In DNA, the CDR3 is TGCAGTGCTAGAGATACCAGCGGGAGCACAGATACGCAGTATTTT. It specifies CSARDTSGSTDTQYF. The chain has TRBV20-1 and TRBJ2-3, with D possibly TRBD2 on 6 matching bases. CDR3 size: 15 residues. V was clipped by 0 bases and J by 0 bases, with 10 bases between them. Germline V CDR1 and CDR2: DFQATT, SNEGSKA (reference sequence).

The sample holds one count of this clonotype. The V gene is TRBV7-2, the J gene TRBJ2-5; 8 positions agree with TRBD1. TRBJ2-7 matches the DNA end more closely, so the J call is doubtful. The CDR3 extends over 14 amino acids. Germline-derived CDR1 and CDR2 are SGHTA and FQGNSA. CDR3 coding DNA: TGTGCCAGCAGCGCAGGCAGGGGGCACTACGAGCAGTACTTC. Translation: CASSAGRGHYEQYF.

The chain couples TRBV7-2 to TRBJ1-5; TRBD1 aligns across 7 bases. Germline values: CDR1 SGHTA, CDR2 FQGNSA. Trimming cost V 5 bases and J 3 bases; bases outside gene matches: 7. This CDR3 is 15 amino acids long. In DNA form, the CDR3 reads TGTGCCAGCAGCCTCGGGGACAGATTCAATCAGCCCCAGCATTTT. The encoded protein is CASSLGDRFNQPQHF.

In this sample, this clonotype turned up a few times. The junction shows a germline mismatch at one end, possibly a read error. The rearrangement links TRBV11-3 to TRBJ2-3; 7 bases agree with TRBD2. Germline-derived CDR1 and CDR2 are SGHNT and YENEEA. The CDR3 has 17 amino acids. Written as DNA, the CDR3 is TGTGCCAGCACCTCGCGGTTGGGCGGGGGACCCACAGATACACAGTATTTT. This gives the protein CASTSRLGGGPTDTQYF.

This clonotype was counted a few times. The genes are TRBV7-2 and TRBJ2-7, with D possibly being TRBD1 (7 bases). The CDR3 has 15 residues. V was clipped by 4 bases and J by 3 bases, with 16 bases between them. Germline loops: CDR1 SGHTA, CDR2 FQGNSA. The CDR3 is CASSSEQGGNYEQYF. The CDR3 DNA reads TGTGCCAGCAGCTCGGAGCAGGGGGGTAACTACGAGCAGTACTTC.

The chain uses TRBV11-2 and TRBJ2-3; no clear D gene. There are 14 residues in the CDR3. V was trimmed by 0 bases and J by 2 bases, leaving 6 bases between them. CDR1 is SGHAT and CDR2 is FQNNGV in the germline V gene. CDR3 amino acids: CASSLDLNTDTQYF. The CDR3 nucleotides are TGTGCCAGCAGCTTAGATCTTAACACAGATACGCAGTATTTT.

Points on this clonotype: A much larger clonotype is one base distant, so this may be a read error. This chain uses TRBV7-2 with TRBJ2-4; TRBD2 is a possible D gene (7 bases). The germline gives CDR1 SGHTA, CDR2 FQGNSA. The CDR3 loop spans 15 amino acids. The CDR3 DNA is TGTGCCAACAGCCCGCATGGGGGGGGCATCGGCATTCAGTACTTC. Amino acids: CANSPHGGGIGIQYF.

V and J are TRBV7-2 and TRBJ2-5; 8 nucleotides match TRBD2. V lost 10 bases and J lost 2; bases outside the gene matches: 3. CDR3 length equals 12 residues. Germline CDR1 SGHTA, CDR2 FQGNSA. The DNA for the CDR3 is TGTGCCACCGGGAGGGCTCAAGAGACCCAGTACTTC. This sequence encodes CATGRAQETQYF.

This clonotype showed up just a few times. This sequence joins TRBV7-3 and TRBJ1-1; D is ambiguous. Between the trimmed V and J ends, which lost 11 bases and 7 bases, there was a span of 20 bases. Germline V gene lookup returns CDR1 SGHTA and CDR2 FQGTGA. This CDR3 is built from 13 residues. The CDR3: CAGSTGSIGEAFF. CDR3 DNA sequence: TGTGCCGGCTCTACGGGTTCAATAGGTGAAGCTTTCTTT.

CDR3: CASSVSSVLTGNTIYF. As DNA, the CDR3 is TGTGCCAGCAGCGTATCCTCGGTCCTTACTGGAAACACCATATATTTT. The chain employs TRBV9 and TRBJ1-3; no clear D. Germline lookup yields CDR1 SGDLS and CDR2 YYNGEE. With 1 base removed from V and 2 bases from J, the gap between germline ends came to 13 bases. This CDR3 spans 16 amino acids.

J is TRBJ1-6 and V is TRBV7-8, with 8 bases matching TRBD1. J was trimmed by 0 bases and V by 4 bases; bases with no gene match: 8. CDR1 and CDR2 (germline): SGHVS, FQNEAQ. This CDR3 region has 18 residues. CDR3 amino acids: CASSSGQGASSYNSPLHF. DNA for the CDR3: TGTGCCAGCAGCTCCGGACAGGGCGCTAGCTCCTATAATTCACCCCTCCACTTT.

The J gene is TRBJ2-5, the V gene TRBV5-5; a weak D match, TRBD2 (6 bases). The CDR3 loop spans 13 amino acids. Germline CDR1 reads SGHKS; CDR2 reads YYEKEE (reference sequence). The V end was cut by 6 bases, the J end by 5 bases, with 14 bases between. Here the CDR3 reads CASTHGDSETQYF. CDR3 DNA sequence: TGTGCCAGCACCCATGGGGACTCTGAGACCCAGTACTTC.

This clonotype occurred a few times. CDR3 sequence: CASSRTATYEQYF. Here the CDR3 DNA reads TGTGCCAGCAGTAGGACCGCAACCTACGAGCAGTACTTC. The chain has TRBV12-3 or TRBV12-4 and TRBJ2-5; no firm D call. The J call is in doubt because the DNA end fits TRBJ2-7 better. This CDR3 contains 13 residues.

The rearrangement links TRBV15 to TRBJ1-2; D is possibly TRBD1 (6 bases). Germline-derived CDR1 and CDR2 are LNHNV and YYDKDF (reference sequence). V lost 0 bases and J lost 4, with 9 bases in between. This CDR3 has 14 residues. The CDR3 loop is CATSRERTAYGYTF. For the CDR3, the DNA is TGTGCCACCAGCAGAGAGCGGACAGCCTATGGCTACACCTTC.